This record concerns one TCR beta chain sequence. Its antigen is currently not known. It has no much larger one-base neighbor in the sample; base qualities were not kept. The data are from a study of T cell responses to AZD1222 COVID-19 vaccine (dated by TCRdb to the early 2020s). At the level of the whole study: AZD1222 recipients with second doses at about 4 weeks or about 12 weeks were pooled, because spike-specific TCR depth and breadth did not differ between schedules. A total of 230 to 250 trial participants underwent TCR sequencing, of whom 200 to 220 had received two doses of AZD1222 and about 26 had received two doses of the MenACWY control vaccine. Enrollment into the trials was organized by age into subgroups of 18-55, 56-69 and 70-plus years, and those subgroups contained roughly 140, 27 and 60 TCR-sequenced participants, respectively. Results and caveats for the whole study, not just this receptor: A significant rise in spike-specific TCR breadth and depth was observed after two AZD1222 doses relative to day 0 and relative to MenACWY recipients. Participants were mostly white British and included more females than males, and it was suggested by the authors that clonal diversity may have been underestimated. The 56-69-year group was small, and its depth increase did not reach significance, likely because of low power. No day 14 peak-response samples were available, so repertoires were characterized only after the peak T cell response. Epitopes outside the regions mutated in the B.1.351 and B.1.1.7 variants were reportedly recognized by nearly half of the unique spike-specific TCRs. Conclusions about previously exposed vaccinees are limited because only six or seven AZD1222 recipients were SARS-CoV-2 seropositive at baseline. The vaccine-associated CD4 TCRs covered the entire spike protein, and the dominant responses fell in regions 160-218 and 743-854.

The CDR3 runs 14 residues from the cysteine to the phenylalanine. The only DNA kept is the CDR3, 42 bases in frame from the first base. The trim is 5 bases for V and 5 bases for J, with a gap of 15 bases between the germline ends. As encoded in the germline V gene (reference sequence), CDR1 is SGHAT while CDR2 is FQDESV. The CDR3 regions of human TCRbeta chains were subjected to immunosequencing. Processing in the source paper ran as follows. TCRs in the repertoires were compared against a reference library of SARS-CoV-2-specific TCRs that had been generated with the MIRA antigen-specificity platform. Breadth was defined as the fraction of unique TCRs that were SARS-CoV-2-associated, and depth was defined as the fraction of total T cells that were SARS-CoV-2-associated. Each spike-specific TCR was assigned to its reactive spike region and to a CD4 or CD8 class using the MIRA data. Log10-transformed breadth and depth values were compared by one-way ANOVA with Sidak's multiple comparisons tests. Imported from immuneACCESS, the table was reduced by TCRdb to in-frame sequences with V and J called. These copies leave out some clones; in studies compared against another copy, an unresolved V gene accounts for under half, and the cause of the remainder is not known. That table furnishes V, J and clone size, whereas the DNA furnished D and trimming. Within this sample are more than 110,000 clones, with 80% to 95% of them counted one time only. The ten largest clonotypes hold around 2.8% of the sample.

This sample's time point label indicates: baseline before first vaccination. Vaccinee samples came from UK trials COV001 and COV002, including a single-blind randomized controlled phase 2/3 trial of AZD1222 (ChAdOx1 nCoV-19) in healthy adults. Trial participant PBMC samples were collected at day 0 and day 28 after the second dose for TCRbeta chain sequencing. This TCR derives from an adult in good health. The material sequenced was peripheral blood, taken on day 0 of AZD1222 vaccination. The chain employs TRBV11-1 and TRBJ1-1; TRBD1 is perhaps the D gene, given 6 matching bases. The CDR3 reads CASSALQGGTEAFF. The DNA reads as follows: TGTGCCAGCAGCGCCTTACAGGGTGGGACTGAAGCTTTCTTT.